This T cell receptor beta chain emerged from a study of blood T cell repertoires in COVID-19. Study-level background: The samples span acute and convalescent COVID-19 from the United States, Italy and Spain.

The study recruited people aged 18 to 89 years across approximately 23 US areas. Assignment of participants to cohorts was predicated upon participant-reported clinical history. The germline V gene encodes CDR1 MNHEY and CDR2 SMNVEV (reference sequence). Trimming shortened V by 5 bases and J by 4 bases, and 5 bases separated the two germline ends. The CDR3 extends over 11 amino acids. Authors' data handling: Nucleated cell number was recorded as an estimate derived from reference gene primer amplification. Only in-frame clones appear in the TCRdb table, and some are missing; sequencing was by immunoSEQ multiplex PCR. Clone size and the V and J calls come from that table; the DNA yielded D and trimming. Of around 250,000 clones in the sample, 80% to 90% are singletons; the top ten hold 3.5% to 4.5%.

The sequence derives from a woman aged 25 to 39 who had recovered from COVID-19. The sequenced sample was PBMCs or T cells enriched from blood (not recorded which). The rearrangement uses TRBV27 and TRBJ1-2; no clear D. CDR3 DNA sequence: TGTGCCAGCAGTCCCGGCTATGGCTACACCTTC. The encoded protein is CASSPGYGYTF.